These T cell receptor beta chains were read from a single sample in a study of CD4 T cells in relation to SARS-CoV-2 and coronaviruses. For these receptors, no antigen is known. The method was immunoSEQ multiplex PCR; TCRdb's version includes in-frame clones alone and lacks a portion of them. The sample lists about 30,000 clones, around 72% seen once, with about 12% in the top ten. Sequences were obtained from CD4+ T cells from PBMCs, cultured in vitro. The source of these receptors is a human donor in good health. Each CDR3 is given with its conserved first and last residue. D genes are given only for firm matches. Clone size appears in some rows only: once, few, many, or a class for an expanded clone.

v_gene	j_gene	abundance	d_gene	CDR3aa	CDR3nt
TRBV7-7	TRBJ2-5	few	NA	CASSPQGGRQETQYF	TGTGCCAGCAGCCCACAAGGAGGGCGCCAAGAGACCCAGTACTTC
TRBV9	TRBJ2-1	NA	TRBD2	CASSVESSGNHNEQFF	TGTGCCAGCAGCGTAGAGTCTAGCGGGAATCACAATGAGCAGTTCTTC
TRBV7-2	TRBJ2-5	once	NA	CASSFLGKETQYF	TGTGCCAGCAGCTTTTTGGGGAAAGAGACCCAGTACTTC
TRBV6-5	TRBJ1-5	NA	NA	CASSYRGSNQPQHF	TGTGCCAGCAGTTACCGCGGATCCAATCAGCCCCAGCATTTT
TRBV25-1	TRBJ2-5	NA	TRBD2	CASSEFATSGRARETQYF	TGTGCCAGCAGTGAATTCGCGACTAGCGGGAGGGCCCGAGAGACCCAGTACTTC
TRBV30	TRBJ1-2	NA	TRBD1	CAWATGGGIGSYTF	TGTGCCTGGGCAACAGGGGGCGGAATTGGGAGCTACACCTTC
TRBV5-1	TRBJ2-1	once	NA	CASSWRAGTEGNEQFF	TGCGCCAGCAGCTGGAGGGCCGGGACTGAGGGGAATGAGCAGTTCTTC
TRBV7-9	TRBJ2-2	NA	TRBD1	CASSPSSWGQGNAGELFF	TGTGCCAGCAGCCCAAGTTCTTGGGGACAGGGAAATGCCGGGGAGCTGTTTTTT
TRBV5-1	TRBJ1-3	few	TRBD1	CASSLGAQGSVGNTIYF	TGCGCCAGCAGCTTGGGCGCACAGGGGTCGGTGGGAAACACCATATATTTT
TRBV7-2	TRBJ2-2	NA	NA	CASSLRTNTGELFF	TGTGCCAGCAGCTTACGGACAAACACCGGGGAGCTGTTTTTT
TRBV6-2/TRBV6-3	TRBJ2-6	NA	NA	CASSYRTGANVLTF	TGTGCCAGCAGTTACAGGACTGGGGCCAACGTCCTGACTTTC
TRBV5-1	TRBJ2-6	NA	NA	CASRITDLANVLTF	TGCGCCAGCCGAATAACAGACCTAGCCAACGTCCTGACTTTC
TRBV5-1	TRBJ2-7	NA	NA	CASSLDSGTAYEQYF	TGCGCCAGCAGCTTGGATTCGGGCACAGCCTACGAGCAGTACTTC
TRBV7-2	TRBJ1-1	NA	NA	CASSLDGGRTEAFF	TGTGCCAGCAGCTTAGACGGGGGCAGGACTGAAGCTTTCTTT
TRBV14	TRBJ2-7	NA	NA	CASSQGLQGVWEQYF	TGTGCCAGCAGCCAAGGTTTACAGGGAGTGTGGGAGCAGTACTTC